This T cell receptor beta chain was captured in a study of T cell responses to AZD1222 COVID-19 vaccine (dated by TCRdb to the early 2020s). The study in broad terms: A total of 233 trial participants underwent TCR sequencing, of whom some 200 had received two doses of AZD1222 and approximately 25 had received two doses of the MenACWY control vaccine. Trial participants were enrolled by age into subgroups of 18-55, 56-69 and 70-plus years, and roughly 160, 29 and 62 TCR-sequenced participants, respectively, were included in these subgroups. General conclusions and limits of the study: CD4 TCRs associated with the vaccine covered the entire spike protein, and the dominant responses were in regions 160-218 and 743-854. Participants were mostly white British and included more females than males, and it was suggested by the authors that clonal diversity may have been underestimated. Because no day 14 peak-response samples were available, the repertoires could be characterized only after the peak T cell response. Conclusions about previously exposed vaccinees were limited because only six or seven AZD1222 recipients were SARS-CoV-2 seropositive at baseline. In the small 56-69-year group, the increase in depth fell short of significance, most likely because of low power. Spike-specific TCR breadth and depth rose significantly after two AZD1222 doses compared with day 0 and with MenACWY recipients. Nearly half of unique spike-specific TCRs reportedly recognized epitopes outside regions mutated in the B.1.351 and B.1.1.7 variants.

Explained via the paper, the time point label denotes: about 28 days (+/-7) after the second vaccine dose. Taken with the paper, the label for treatment or condition translates to: meningococcal conjugate vaccine given as trial control. Samples from vaccinated people were obtained from the UK trials COV001 and COV002, which included a single-blind randomized controlled phase 2/3 trial of AZD1222 (ChAdOx1 nCoV-19) in healthy adults. For TCRbeta chain sequencing, PBMC samples were collected from trial participants at day 0 and at day 28 after the second dose. The CDR3 regions of human TCRbeta chains were analyzed by immunosequencing. Per the source publication's procedure: Repertoire TCRs were matched against a reference library of SARS-CoV-2-specific TCRs generated with the MIRA antigen-specificity platform. Breadth meant the fraction of unique TCRs that were SARS-CoV-2-associated, whereas depth meant the fraction of total T cells that were SARS-CoV-2-associated. Each spike-specific TCR was assigned to its reactive spike region and to a CD4 or CD8 class using the MIRA data. Log10-transformed breadth and depth values were compared by one-way ANOVA with Sidak's multiple comparisons tests. TCRdb took this table from immuneACCESS and kept in-frame rearrangements with V and J called. Such tables lack part of the clones; where checked against another copy, unresolved V genes explain under half of the gap, and the rest is unexplained. V, J and clone size are taken as reported in that table, and D and trimming were inferred from the DNA itself. The sample contains 200,000 to 250,000 clones, roughly 94% of them found a single time. The ten top clones hold over 1.5% of the sample.

Details on this clone: It lacks a known antigen. Base qualities are not at hand, and no much larger clone is one base apart.

Unmatched junction bases come to 6, with V trimmed by 3 bases and J by 3 bases. The germline V gene supplies CDR1 SGDLS and CDR2 YYNGEE. The CDR3, cysteine through phenylalanine, is 15 amino acids long. Only the CDR3 DNA is retained, 45 bases long and in frame from the first base. This clonotype originated in an adult who received the MenACWY meningococcal vaccine as a control. The chain employs TRBV9 and TRBJ1-2, and 9 junctional nucleotides match TRBD1. The sample was peripheral blood, taken 28 days after the second dose of the MenACWY control vaccine. For the CDR3, the sequence is CASSAQGAGDYGYTF. The bases are TGTGCCAGCAGCGCACAGGGGGCTGGGGACTATGGCTACACCTTC.